This T cell receptor beta chain stems from a study of shared clonotypes between healthy human individuals. The study's findings and limits: Enrolling few donors narrowed the genetic and exposure-history diversity that was represented.

The ends were cut back, 6 bases at V and 1 base at J, with 2 bases in the middle. The CDR3 runs 11 residues. CDR1 and CDR2 from the germline V gene are KGHSH and LQKENI. Concerning this clone: Antigen: not known. The sample contains more than one DNA sequence encoding this CDR3.

Sequencing used immunoSEQ multiplex PCR; TCRdb keeps in-frame clones, though not all of them. The sample contains around 430,000 clones, roughly 77% of which appear only once. Healthy HIV-negative adults without recent acute infections or vaccinations served as donors. What was sequenced was PBMCs. The chain carries TRBV18 and TRBJ2-3; the D is unclear. This TCR was recovered from a woman aged 40 to 49 in good health. Some clones in this sample may be carry-over from other donors' samples. The CDR3 loop is CASSRTDTQYF. Here the CDR3 DNA reads TGTGCCAGCTCCCGCACAGATACGCAGTATTTT.